This TCR beta chain was recovered during a study of blood T cell repertoires in COVID-19 (dated by TCRdb to between 2020 and 2021). As for the study more broadly: Samples covering the acute and convalescent phases of COVID-19 were provided by collaborators in the United States, Italy and Spain. The prospective study material was composed of cDNA or gDNA derived from T cells, B-cell-depleted T cells, or PBMCs. Deeply sampled blood TCRbeta repertoires from subjects exposed to, actively infected with, or recovered from COVID-19 were included in the dataset. The repertoires were released in a freely available public database intended as a resource for research on the immune response to SARS-CoV-2. Samples were obtained from the ongoing ImmuneRACE study (first 160 participants) and from 1,254 subjects provided by 6 global collaborators. Nearly every sample came with metadata listing a de-identified subject ID, COVID-19 status, age in years and sex. HLA class I and class II types, where available, came from metadata supplied by the sample provider rather than from assay-based typing. General study outcomes and caveats: How much clinical and demographic metadata was included differed by source and by participant, and the metadata was provided uncurated.

TCRbeta CDR3 regions were amplified from genomic DNA by means of the immunoSEQ Assay, a bias-controlled multiplex PCR. As for the authors' bioinformatics: The number of nucleated cells in each sample was estimated by amplification of reference gene primers within the assay. Sequence reads were collapsed and filtered to measure the absolute abundance of every unique TCRbeta CDR3 rearrangement. For each sample, productive Simpson clonality was calculated by taking the square root of Simpson's diversity index across productive rearrangements. Held by TCRdb, this immuneACCESS table contains in-frame sequences only and omits some clones. Under half of the omission traces to an unresolved V gene where checked; the cause of the rest is unknown. V and J calls and clone size are given by that table; D and trimming were obtained from the DNA. The sample includes about 58,000 clones, with roughly three quarters observed a single time. The ten biggest clones cover about 34% of the sample.

The CDR3 goes from the cysteine to the phenylalanine over 14 residues. Just the 42-base CDR3 DNA is kept, in frame starting at base 1. As encoded in the germline V gene, CDR1 is MNHEY while CDR2 is SVGEGT. V is shortened by 4 bases, J by 0 bases, and the region joining them spans 6 bases. With regard to this clone: Its recognized antigen is unknown. No base quality values were provided; no much bigger clone lies one nucleotide off.

Whole blood was collected in K2EDTA tubes by collaborating institutions according to the institutions' own protocols. For TCRbeta analysis, collaborators shipped samples as frozen whole blood, isolated PBMCs, or DNA extracted from either of those sample types. The chain is assembled from TRBV6-2 or TRBV6-3 and TRBJ2-2; the D gene identity is not certain. This clonotype was obtained from a human donor in a cohort sampled during active COVID-19. The sample consisted of peripheral blood. The DNA reads TGTGCCAGCAGTTTTGACACGAACACCGGGGAGCTGTTTTTT. Translated, this gives CASSFDTNTGELFF.